These 21 T cell receptor beta chains were all obtained from the same sample, sequenced in a study of response to subunit inactivated influenza vaccine. TCRdb recomputed calls from the RT-PCR reads with MiXCR, one row per CDR3 protein. The table has 450,000 to 600,000 distinct CDR3 sequences, approximately 7.1% seen once. The sample in question was PBMCs from blood, obtained less than 30 months after vaccination. The receptors derive from a man aged 50-75 years who received an inactivated influenza vaccine.

J is TRBJ2-3 and V is TRBV7-9; D unclear. Between the trimmed V and J ends, which lost 4 bases and 0 bases, there was a span of 14 bases. The CDR3 consists of 16 residues. The germline CDR1 and CDR2 sequences are SEHNR and FQNEAQ (reference sequence). The CDR3 coding sequence is TGTGCCAGCAGCTCCGGATTGCACTATAGCACAGATACGCAGTATTTT. It translates to CASSSGLHYSTDTQYF.

This clonotype was observed at least ten times. The chain links TRBV5-1 to TRBJ2-3, with D perhaps TRBD1 (6 bases). The CDR3 runs 14 residues. The V gene lost 0 bases and the J gene lost 4 bases, with 9 bases spanning the gap. Looked up from germline, CDR1 is SGHRS and CDR2 is YFSETQ. The CDR3 DNA reads as TGCGCCAGCAGCTTGGACAGGGCAGCAGATACGCAGTATTTT. It specifies CASSLDRAADTQYF.

The rearrangement uses TRBV4-1 and TRBJ1-2; possibly TRBD1 for D (6 bases). The CDR3 totals 14 residues. Germline assignment: CDR1 MGHRA and CDR2 YSYEKL. V shed 6 bases and J shed 9 bases, with 20 bases lying between them. The CDR3 DNA reads as TGCGCCAGCAGGACGCTACTGGACAGCAGGAGCTACACCTTC. It translates to CASRTLLDSRSYTF.

This clonotype was detected a few times. The chain links TRBV5-8 to TRBJ2-1; the match to TRBD2 covers 8 bases. Trimming at V came to 2 bases and at J to 2 bases, leaving 9 bases not matched to a gene. Germline lookup yields CDR1 SGHTS and CDR2 YDEGEE. The CDR3 sequence is 17 residues long. CDR3 sequence: CASSFGASGWAYNEQFF. CDR3 DNA: TGTGCCAGCAGCTTTGGCGCTAGCGGGTGGGCCTACAATGAGCAGTTCTTC.

This clonotype was counted many times. The chain couples TRBV27 to TRBJ2-3; 8 bases align to TRBD1. The CDR3 spans 17 residues. Germline V gene data show CDR1 as MNHEY and CDR2 as SMNVEV (reference sequence). V gave up 1 base and J gave up 4 bases; unmatched junction bases: 10. The CDR3 here is CASSLLGQVPTPDTQYF. The CDR3 DNA follows: TGTGCCAGCAGTTTATTGGGACAGGTTCCAACCCCAGATACGCAGTATTTT.

This clonotype was seen more than once but under ten times. The DNA of the CDR3 is TGTGCCATCAGTTCTCAGGGGGATTATGGCTACACCTTC. It encodes CAISSQGDYGYTF. The chain has TRBV10-3 and TRBJ1-2; 7 bases fit TRBD1. The junction had 5 bases not matched to a gene; V was cut back by 5 bases and J by 5 bases. Germline V gives CDR1 ENHRY, CDR2 SYGVKD. This CDR3 is 13 amino acids long.

This clonotype was picked up many times. The chain employs TRBV29-1 and TRBJ2-4; maybe TRBD1 (6 bases). The CDR3 has 13 residues. The V gene's germline CDR1 is SQVTM and CDR2 ANQGSEA. V was trimmed by 6 bases and J by 1 base, leaving 10 bases between them. The CDR3 DNA follows: TGCAGCGTACTTCAGGGGGCCAAAAACATTCAGTACTTC. Translating it yields CSVLQGAKNIQYF.

A few counts support this clonotype. This chain connects TRBV5-5 to TRBJ1-2, with D possibly matching TRBD1 (6 bases). Trimming cost V 4 bases and J 2 bases, with 21 bases left between them. CDR1 and CDR2 from the germline V gene are SGHKS and YYEKEE (reference sequence). This CDR3 has 17 amino acids. The CDR3 nucleotides are TGTGCCAGCAGCAATAGCCAACAGGGAACGGCAAACTATGGCTACACCTTC. This encodes CASSNSQQGTANYGYTF.

This clonotype was seen more than once but under ten times. The rearrangement joins TRBV20-1 to TRBJ1-4, with D maybe TRBD1 (6 bases). CDR1 is DFQATT, CDR2 SNEGSKA, per germline (reference sequence). The CDR3 contains 15 residues. The V gene lost 3 bases and the J gene lost 1 base, with 12 bases spanning the gap. The CDR3 DNA sequence: TGCAGTGCTAGGAAAACAGGGATAACTAATGAAAAACTGTTTTTT. Translation: CSARKTGITNEKLFF.

This clonotype was detected only a few times. V usage is TRBV29-1 and J usage is TRBJ2-6; D gene uncertain. Germline lookup yields CDR1 SQVTM and CDR2 ANQGSEA. The CDR3 runs 15 residues. V lost 4 bases, J lost 2 bases, and 12 bases lay in between. The CDR3 nucleotides read TGCAGCGTTGTTGATCCTGCGGCTGGGGCCAACGTCCTGACTTTC. It encodes CSVVDPAAGANVLTF. Full variable domain (rest looked up from reference TRBV29-1 and TRBJ2-6): SAVISQKPSRDICQRGTSLTIQCQVDSQVTMMFWYRQQPGQSLTLIATANQGSEATYESGFVIDKFPISRPNLTFSTLTVSNMSPEDSSIYLCSVVDPAAGANVLTFGAGSRLTVL.

This clonotype came up many times. The V call is TRBV7-9, the J call TRBJ2-3; TRBD2 matches 11 bases. The length of the CDR3 is 15 residues. J gave up 5 bases and V 5 bases, and 6 bases lay outside the gene matches. Per the germline V gene, CDR1 is SEHNR and CDR2 is FQNEAQ (reference sequence). The CDR3 loop is CASSRLAGGRDTQYF. CDR3 DNA sequence: TGTGCCAGCAGCCGTCTAGCGGGGGGTCGAGATACGCAGTATTTT.

This clonotype was seen more than once but under ten times. The gene calls are TRBV21-1 and TRBJ2-3; TRBD2 is taken as the D call from the table, unchecked against the DNA. TRBV21-1 is described as a pseudogene. This CDR3 is 17 amino acids long. CDR3 nucleotides: TGTGCCAGCAGCAAAGAGGGATCTAGCGGGAGTGCAGATACGCAGTATTTT. Translated: CASSKEGSSGSADTQYF.

This clonotype was seen repeatedly, ten times or more. The rearrangement uses TRBV29-1 and TRBJ2-5, with 8 bases matching TRBD2. The CDR3 runs to 13 residues. The V and J ends lost 8 bases and 2 bases, in that order; junction bases with no gene match: 7. Per the germline V gene, CDR1 is SQVTM and CDR2 is ANQGSEA. The CDR3 reads CSLWLAGQETQYF. In nucleotides, the CDR3 is TGCAGCCTTTGGTTAGCGGGACAAGAGACCCAGTACTTC.

Many counts were recorded for this clonotype. CDR3 DNA: TGTGCCATCAGGGGGACTACCCCAGATACGCAGTATTTT. This sequence encodes CAIRGTTPDTQYF. The chain has TRBV10-3 and TRBJ2-3, with 7 positions matching TRBD2. V lost 6 bases and J lost 4; bases outside the gene matches: 4. The length of the CDR3 is 13 residues. Germline V gives CDR1 ENHRY, CDR2 SYGVKD.

Ten or more counts support this clonotype. V and J are TRBV30 and TRBJ1-6; TRBD1 matches at 7 bases. This CDR3 is built from 14 residues. V shed 3 bases, J shed 7 bases, and the junction held 6 bases outside the gene matches. Germline lookup yields CDR1 GTSNPN and CDR2 SVGIG (reference sequence). CDR3 in amino acids: CAWRVTGINSPLHF. CDR3 sequence (DNA): TGTGCCTGGAGGGTGACAGGGATCAATTCACCCCTCCACTTT.

This clonotype was seen only a few times. The chain recombines TRBV18 with TRBJ2-7; D gene unclear. V lost 6 bases, J lost 0 bases, and 12 bases lay in between. Per the germline V gene, CDR1 is KGHSH and CDR2 is LQKENI. The CDR3 is made up of 14 amino acids. The CDR3, as DNA: TGTGCCAGCTCCCTCCAGGTTAACTCCTACGAGCAGTACTTC. It yields the protein CASSLQVNSYEQYF.

This clonotype appeared many times. The V and J genes are TRBV4-2 and TRBJ2-1; 9 nucleotides line up with TRBD2. CDR1 and CDR2 from the germline V gene are LGHNA and YNFKEQ. CDR3 length: 14 amino acids. Losses at the gene ends were 3 bases for V and 4 bases for J; bases not matched to a gene: 1. CDR3 region: CASSQTSGYNEQFF. CDR3 DNA sequence: TGTGCCAGCAGCCAGACTAGCGGTTACAATGAGCAGTTCTTC.

J is TRBJ2-3 and V is TRBV7-8; D gene uncertain. The CDR3 spans 18 residues. Germline CDR1 is SGHVS and CDR2 is FQNEAQ. V was shortened by 5 bases and J by 1 base, with 22 bases between the two germline ends. The CDR3 protein is CASSRARVFPTRTDTQYF. For the CDR3, the DNA is TGTGCCAGCAGCCGGGCTCGGGTGTTTCCGACCCGCACAGATACGCAGTATTTT.

Regarding this clonotype: This could be a read error, since a much larger clone is one nucleotide away. The CDR3 nucleotides are TGTGCCTGCAGTGACCAGGGGGGAGGAGGCTACACCTTC. It specifies CACSDQGGGGYTF. This chain uses TRBV28 with TRBJ1-2, with 7 bases identical to TRBD1. Germline CDR1 MDHEN, CDR2 SYDVKM. This CDR3 region has 13 residues.

The chain joins TRBV5-3 to TRBJ2-3; 9 bases are shared with TRBD2. TRBV5-3 is sorted into the ORF group, with uncertain function. V was clipped by 4 bases and J by 0 bases; unmatched bases: 9. The CDR3 has 17 amino acids. The DNA for the CDR3 is TGTGCCAGAAGCCCCGGGACTAGCAATCCTAGCACAGATACGCAGTATTTT. Its protein is CARSPGTSNPSTDTQYF.

Many counts were recorded for this clonotype. The chain couples TRBV2 to TRBJ1-5; D gene uncertain. Trimming removed 1 base at V and 7 bases at J, with 14 bases between. Germline loops: CDR1 SNHLY, CDR2 FYNNEI. This CDR3 is built from 15 residues. CDR3 nucleotides: TGTGCCAGCAGTGAAGTTCTGGAGACCGGGCAGCCCCAGCATTTT. Residues: CASSEVLETGQPQHF.